These 21 T cell receptor beta chains share one sample of origin, sequenced in a study of T cell responses to AZD1222 COVID-19 vaccine. Assay used: immunoSEQ multiplex PCR; TCRdb lists only in-frame clones, some missing. This sample has around 140,000 clones, with 80% to 95% found just once. The sequences come from peripheral blood, collected on day 0 of AZD1222 vaccination. These receptor sequences come from an adult in good health.

The gene calls are TRBV6-5 and TRBJ2-7; either TRBD1 or TRBD2 may supply D (5 bases each). V lost 6 bases and J lost 7, with 22 bases in between. CDR3 length equals 15 residues. The V gene's germline CDR1 is MNHEY and CDR2 SVGAGI. The CDR3 region has the DNA TGTGCCAGCAGCATCACCGGGACGGACGGATTAGAGCAGTACTTC. It yields the protein CASSITGTDGLEQYF.

The rearrangement uses TRBV28 and TRBJ2-2, with D perhaps matching TRBD1 (5 bases). Trimming took off 10 bases at V and 0 bases at J, with 12 bases between the two ends. Germline V gene data show CDR1 as MDHEN and CDR2 as SYDVKM. This CDR3 contains 14 residues. The CDR3 DNA reads as TGTGCCACCGAGAGGACAACGAACACCGGGGAGCTGTTTTTT. Protein: CATERTTNTGELFF.

This rearrangement joins TRBV3-1 (or the pseudogene TRBV3-2) to TRBJ1-1; tentative D call: TRBD1 (5 bases). Germline CDR1 is LGHDT and CDR2 is YNNKEL (reference sequence). Trimming removed 1 base from V and 6 bases from J, with 6 bases in between. This CDR3 spans 12 amino acids. Here the CDR3 DNA reads TGTGCCAGCAGCCAAGGGACATCTGAAGCTTTCTTT. It translates to CASSQGTSEAFF.

This chain joins TRBV5-4 and TRBJ1-4; no firm D call. Trimming removed 0 bases at V and 3 bases at J, with 9 bases between. Germline V lookup: CDR1 SGHNT, CDR2 YYREEE (reference sequence). The CDR3 has 15 amino acids. The CDR3 coding sequence is TGTGCCAGCAGCTTGGGAGGGAGGGCTAATGAAAAACTGTTTTTT. Protein sequence: CASSLGGRANEKLFF. Full variable domain (rest looked up from reference TRBV5-4 and TRBJ1-4): ETGVTQSPTHLIKTRGQQVTLRCSSQSGHNTVSWYQQALGQGPQFIFQYYREEENGRGNFPPRFSGLQFPNYSSELNVNALELDDSALYLCASSLGGRANEKLFFGSGTQLSVL.

The chain has TRBV9 and TRBJ2-1; maybe TRBD2 (5 bases). This CDR3 is 15 amino acids long. Germline V gives CDR1 SGDLS, CDR2 YYNGEE. V gave up 0 bases and J gave up 1 base, with 8 bases separating them. The CDR3 sequence: CASSVVDYSYNEQFF. The CDR3 coding sequence is TGTGCCAGCAGCGTAGTAGACTATTCCTACAATGAGCAGTTCTTC.

V usage is TRBV2 and J usage is TRBJ2-3; TRBD2 matches 10 bases. The germline CDR1 and CDR2 sequences are SNHLY and FYNNEI. The length of the CDR3 is 15 residues. Losses at the gene ends were 5 bases for V and 1 base for J; bases not matched to a gene: 3. In nucleotides, the CDR3 is TGTGCCAGCAGTACTGGGACTAGCGGCACAGATACGCAGTATTTT. Residues: CASSTGTSGTDTQYF.

V gene TRBV6-5 combines with J gene TRBJ2-7; D perhaps matches TRBD2 (6 bases). V was trimmed by 7 bases and J by 0 bases, leaving 16 bases between them. CDR3 length: 15 residues. Germline V gene sequence: CDR1 MNHEY, CDR2 SVGAGI. The CDR3 region has the DNA TGTGCCAGCAATCCCTTTTCCGGGAGCTCCTACGAGCAGTACTTC. Its translation is CASNPFSGSSYEQYF.

The V call is TRBV5-1, the J call TRBJ1-4; a possible D gene is TRBD1 (6 bases). This CDR3 has 17 residues. V was clipped by 4 bases and J by 7 bases, with 23 bases between them. Germline CDR1 and CDR2: SGHRS and YFSETQ. The CDR3 DNA is TGCGCCAGCAGCGAAACACACTTGGGGGCATCGAGTGAAAAACTGTTTTTT. This codes for CASSETHLGASSEKLFF.

This chain joins TRBV6-1 and TRBJ1-4, with D unclear. Trimming took off 3 bases at V and 8 bases at J, with 13 bases between the two ends. There are 14 residues in the CDR3. Germline assignment: CDR1 MNHNS and CDR2 SASEGT. The CDR3 protein is CASSDAGPGEKLFF. The CDR3 DNA reads as TGTGCCAGCAGTGACGCCGGACCGGGGGAAAAACTGTTTTTT.

This clone was recorded only once. The rearrangement links TRBV11-1 to TRBJ2-1; the match to TRBD1 covers 7 bases. Germline CDR1 SGHAT, CDR2 FQDESV (reference sequence). Trimming at V came to 2 bases and at J to 0 bases, leaving 1 base not matched to a gene. This CDR3 has 15 amino acids. CDR3 loop: CASSLWDSSYNEQFF. The CDR3 DNA reads TGTGCCAGCAGCTTATGGGACAGCTCCTACAATGAGCAGTTCTTC.

The chain joins TRBV28 to TRBJ2-5; D tentatively reads TRBD1 or TRBD2 (6 bases each). V was clipped by 4 bases and J by 2 bases, with 11 bases between them. Germline V gives CDR1 MDHEN, CDR2 SYDVKM. The CDR3 is 14 residues long. The CDR3 protein is CASSSRGRQETQYF. CDR3 DNA sequence: TGTGCCAGCAGTTCCCGGGGGCGGCAAGAGACCCAGTACTTC.

This chain links TRBV25-1 with TRBJ2-1; 7 nucleotides align to TRBD1. CDR1 and CDR2 from the germline V gene are MGHDK and SYGVNS. V shed 6 bases and J 9 bases; nucleotides not matched to a gene: 2. There are 11 residues in the CDR3. CDR3 loop: CASRGDSEQFF. CDR3 nucleotides: TGTGCCAGCAGGGGGGACAGTGAGCAGTTCTTC.

The V call is TRBV2, the J call TRBJ2-7, with a tentative D call TRBD1 (6 bases). Germline V gives CDR1 SNHLY, CDR2 FYNNEI. The CDR3 has 14 amino acids. V gave up 5 bases and J gave up 0 bases, with 11 bases separating them. The CDR3 sequence: CASSFDRSSYEQYF. As DNA, the CDR3 is TGTGCCAGCAGTTTCGACAGGAGCTCCTACGAGCAGTACTTC.

This chain links TRBV5-1 with TRBJ2-2, with 8 positions matching TRBD2. CDR3 length: 15 amino acids. J lost 6 bases, V lost 0 bases, and 4 bases had no gene match. From germline, CDR1 is SGHRS and CDR2 YFSETQ. The CDR3 region is CASSLDGAGAGELFF. DNA for the CDR3: TGCGCCAGCAGCTTGGACGGAGCGGGGGCCGGGGAGCTGTTTTTT.

The V and J genes are TRBV5-6 and TRBJ1-6; 9 bases agree with TRBD1. The CDR3 contains 16 residues. V was pared by 4 bases and J by 10 bases, with 12 bases of the junction left unmatched. CDR1 and CDR2 (germline): SGHDT, YYEEEE. In DNA, the CDR3 is TGTGCCAGCAGCCTCGGGACAGGGCTTTTGGAATCACCCCTCCACTTT. Translation gives CASSLGTGLLESPLHF.

This chain uses TRBV4-1 with TRBJ1-5; 8 positions agree with TRBD1. The V and J ends lost 3 bases and 2 bases, in that order; junction bases with no gene match: 18. CDR3 length: 20 amino acids. Germline V gives CDR1 MGHRA, CDR2 YSYEKL. The CDR3 sequence is CASSQNPASTPGQGNQPQHF. The CDR3 nucleotides are TGCGCCAGCAGCCAGAACCCCGCTTCTACCCCGGGACAGGGCAATCAGCCCCAGCATTTT.

The chain employs TRBV19 and TRBJ1-6, with D unresolved. V was cut by 3 bases and J by 10 bases, with 10 bases left in between. The CDR3 sequence is 13 residues long. Germline CDR1 reads LNHDA; CDR2 reads SQIVND (reference sequence). The DNA of the CDR3 is TGTGCCAGTAGTATTTCGCCGGGATCACCCCTCCACTTT. Its translation is CASSISPGSPLHF.

DNA of the CDR3: TGTGCCAGCAAGCGGACAGGAGCTAACTATGGCTACACCTTC. Its translation is CASKRTGANYGYTF. The chain carries TRBV28 and TRBJ1-2, with 7 bases aligning to TRBD1. Per germline, CDR1 MDHEN and CDR2 SYDVKM. J lost 0 bases, V lost 7 bases, and 5 bases had no gene match. The CDR3 has 14 amino acids.

This clone has just one count. This rearrangement joins TRBV7-9 to TRBJ2-1; TRBD2 matches 10 bases. Germline CDR1 and CDR2: SEHNR and FQNEAQ (reference sequence). The CDR3 length is 17 residues. J gave up 6 bases and V 6 bases, and 14 bases lay outside the gene matches. The CDR3 nucleotides read TGTGCCAGCAGTTCGGCGGCTAGCGGGAGCTATCCCAATGAGCAGTTCTTC. Translating it yields CASSSAASGSYPNEQFF.

The chain couples TRBV4-2 to TRBJ2-3, with D possibly TRBD2 on 7 matching bases. Germline V gene lookup returns CDR1 LGHNA and CDR2 YNFKEQ. The CDR3 extends over 15 amino acids. Trimming removed 2 bases at V and 6 bases at J, with 15 bases between. The CDR3 loop reads CASSQREGGEDTQYF. In DNA, the CDR3 is TGTGCCAGCAGCCAAAGAGAGGGGGGGGAGGATACGCAGTATTTT.

This rearrangement joins TRBV28 to TRBJ2-7; the D gene is possibly TRBD2 (6 bases). V was trimmed by 2 bases and J by 7 bases, leaving 12 bases between them. Germline CDR1 and CDR2: MDHEN and SYDVKM. This CDR3 is built from 13 residues. Here the CDR3 reads CASSLMGRTEQYF. Here the CDR3 DNA reads TGTGCCAGCAGTTTAATGGGGAGGACGGAGCAGTACTTC.